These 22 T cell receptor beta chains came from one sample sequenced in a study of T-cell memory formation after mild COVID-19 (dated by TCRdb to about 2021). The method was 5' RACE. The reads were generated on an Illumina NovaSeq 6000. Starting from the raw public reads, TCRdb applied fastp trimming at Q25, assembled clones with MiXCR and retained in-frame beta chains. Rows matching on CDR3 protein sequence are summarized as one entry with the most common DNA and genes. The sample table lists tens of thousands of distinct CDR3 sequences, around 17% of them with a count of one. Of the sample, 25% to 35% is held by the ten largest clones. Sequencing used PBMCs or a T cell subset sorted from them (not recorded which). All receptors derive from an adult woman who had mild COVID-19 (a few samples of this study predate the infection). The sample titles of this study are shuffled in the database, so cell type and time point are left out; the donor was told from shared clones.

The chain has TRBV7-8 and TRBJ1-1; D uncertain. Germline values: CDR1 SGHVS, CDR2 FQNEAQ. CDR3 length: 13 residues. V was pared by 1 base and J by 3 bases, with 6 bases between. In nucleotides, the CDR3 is TGTGCCAGCAGCTTAGAAGTGGACACTGAAGCTTTCTTT. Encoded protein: CASSLEVDTEAFF. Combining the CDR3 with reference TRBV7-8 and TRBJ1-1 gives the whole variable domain GAGVSQSPRYKVAKRGQDVALRCDPISGHVSLFWYQQALGQGPEFLTYFQNEAQLDKSGLPSDRFFAERPEGSVSTLKIQRTQQEDSAVYLCASSLEVDTEAFFGQGTRLTVV.

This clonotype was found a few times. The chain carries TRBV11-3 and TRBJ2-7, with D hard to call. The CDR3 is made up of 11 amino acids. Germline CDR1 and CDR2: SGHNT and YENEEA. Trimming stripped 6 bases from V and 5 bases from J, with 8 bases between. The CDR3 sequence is CASSYTHEQYF. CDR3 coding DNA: TGTGCCAGCAGTTATACCCACGAGCAGTACTTC.

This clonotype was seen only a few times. The CDR3 sequence is CASSGPGQGDYEQYF. The DNA of the CDR3 is TGCGCCAGCAGTGGGCCGGGACAGGGGGACTACGAGCAGTACTTC. The chain links TRBV10-2 to TRBJ2-7; 11 bases fit TRBD1. This CDR3 spans 15 amino acids. With V trimmed by 4 bases and J by 3 bases, 5 bases remained unmatched. Germline V gene data show CDR1 as WSHSY and CDR2 as SAAADI.

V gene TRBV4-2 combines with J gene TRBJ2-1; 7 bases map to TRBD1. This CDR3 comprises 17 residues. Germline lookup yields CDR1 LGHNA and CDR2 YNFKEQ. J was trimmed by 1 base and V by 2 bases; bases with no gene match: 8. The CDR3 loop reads CASSQSPGQPSYNEQFF. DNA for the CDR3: TGTGCCAGCAGCCAATCGCCGGGACAGCCATCCTACAATGAGCAGTTCTTC.

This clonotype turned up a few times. The CDR3 is CASSLDTDNEQFF. CDR3 sequence (DNA): TGTGCCAGCAGCTTAGATACGGACAATGAGCAGTTCTTC. V usage is TRBV7-8 and J usage is TRBJ2-1; D is unresolved. Germline V gives CDR1 SGHVS, CDR2 FQNEAQ. V lost 1 base and J lost 5, with 6 bases in between. This CDR3 is built from 13 residues.

For the CDR3, the DNA is TGTGCCAGCAGCCCGTCCTCCGGGACAGGCCATTCCTACGAGCAGTACTTC. It specifies CASSPSSGTGHSYEQYF. This sequence joins TRBV9 and TRBJ2-7, with 8 bases identical to TRBD1. Germline V lookup: CDR1 SGDLS, CDR2 YYNGEE. The junction had 13 bases not matched to a gene; V was cut back by 4 bases and J by 1 base. The CDR3 contains 17 residues.

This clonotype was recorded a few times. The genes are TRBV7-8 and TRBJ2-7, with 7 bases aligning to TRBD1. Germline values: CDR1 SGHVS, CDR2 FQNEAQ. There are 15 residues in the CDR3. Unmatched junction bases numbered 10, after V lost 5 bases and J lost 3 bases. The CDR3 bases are TGTGCCAGCAGCCTCTTAGGACAGGTCAACTACGAGCAGTACTTC. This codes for CASSLLGQVNYEQYF.

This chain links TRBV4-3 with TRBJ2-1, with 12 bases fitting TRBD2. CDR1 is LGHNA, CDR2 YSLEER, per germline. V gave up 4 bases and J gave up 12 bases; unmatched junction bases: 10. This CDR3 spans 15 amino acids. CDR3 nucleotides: TGCGCCAGCAGCCCTAGGACTAGCGGGAAGGAGGGGCAGTTCTTC. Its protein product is CASSPRTSGKEGQFF.

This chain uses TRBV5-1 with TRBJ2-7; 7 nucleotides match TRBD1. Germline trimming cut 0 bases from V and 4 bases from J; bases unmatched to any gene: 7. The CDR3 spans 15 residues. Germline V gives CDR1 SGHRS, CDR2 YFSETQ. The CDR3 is CASSLDRTGGYEQYF. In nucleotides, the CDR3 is TGCGCCAGCAGCTTGGACCGGACAGGCGGATACGAGCAGTACTTC.

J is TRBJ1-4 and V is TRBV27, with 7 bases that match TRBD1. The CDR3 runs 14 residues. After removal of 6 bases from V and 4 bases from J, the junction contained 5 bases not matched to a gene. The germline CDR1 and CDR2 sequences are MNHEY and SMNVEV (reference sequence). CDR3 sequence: CASSPGQLNEKLFF. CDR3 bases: TGTGCCAGCAGCCCGGGACAGCTTAATGAAAAACTGTTTTTT.

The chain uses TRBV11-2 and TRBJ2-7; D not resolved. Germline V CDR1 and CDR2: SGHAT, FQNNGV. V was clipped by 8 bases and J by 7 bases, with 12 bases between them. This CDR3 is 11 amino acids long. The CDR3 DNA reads TGTGCCAGCGAGGACCTATCAGAGCAGTACTTC. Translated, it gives CASEDLSEQYF.

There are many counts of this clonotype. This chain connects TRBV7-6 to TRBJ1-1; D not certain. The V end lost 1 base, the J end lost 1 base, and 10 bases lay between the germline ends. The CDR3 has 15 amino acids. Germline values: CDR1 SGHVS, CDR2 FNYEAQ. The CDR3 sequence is CASSLVGVENTEAFF. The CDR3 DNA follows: TGTGCCAGCAGCTTAGTCGGGGTGGAGAACACTGAAGCTTTCTTT.

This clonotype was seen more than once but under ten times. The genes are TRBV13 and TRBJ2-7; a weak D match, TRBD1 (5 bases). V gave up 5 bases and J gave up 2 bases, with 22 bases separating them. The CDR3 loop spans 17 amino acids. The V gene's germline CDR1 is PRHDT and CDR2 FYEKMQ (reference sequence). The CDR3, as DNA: TGTGCCAGCAGCCCCCCCAGGCCAGGGTATCATCCCTACGAGCAGTACTTC. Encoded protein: CASSPPRPGYHPYEQYF.

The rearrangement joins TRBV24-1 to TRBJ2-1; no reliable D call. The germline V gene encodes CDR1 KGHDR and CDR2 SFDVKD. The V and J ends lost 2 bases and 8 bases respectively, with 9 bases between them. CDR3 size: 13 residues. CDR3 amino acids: CATSDSDEDEQFF. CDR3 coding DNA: TGTGCCACCAGTGATTCTGACGAAGATGAGCAGTTCTTC.

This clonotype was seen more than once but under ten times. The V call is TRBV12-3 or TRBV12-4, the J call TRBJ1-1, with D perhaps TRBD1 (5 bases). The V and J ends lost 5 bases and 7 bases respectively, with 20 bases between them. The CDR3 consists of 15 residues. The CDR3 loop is CASSPTRVKEGEAFF. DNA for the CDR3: TGTGCCAGCAGTCCGACCAGGGTGAAGGAAGGTGAAGCTTTCTTT.

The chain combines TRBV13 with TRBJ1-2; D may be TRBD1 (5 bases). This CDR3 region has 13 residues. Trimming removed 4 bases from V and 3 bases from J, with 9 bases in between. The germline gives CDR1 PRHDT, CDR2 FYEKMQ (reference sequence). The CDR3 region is CASSSTVHYGYTF. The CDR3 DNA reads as TGTGCCAGCAGCTCGACAGTGCACTATGGCTACACCTTC. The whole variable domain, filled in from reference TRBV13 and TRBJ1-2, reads AAGVIQSPRHLIKEKRETATLKCYPIPRHDTVYWYQQGPGQDPQFLISFYEKMQSDKGSIPDRFSAQQFSDYHSELNMSSLELGDSALYFCASSSTVHYGYTFGSGTRLTVV.

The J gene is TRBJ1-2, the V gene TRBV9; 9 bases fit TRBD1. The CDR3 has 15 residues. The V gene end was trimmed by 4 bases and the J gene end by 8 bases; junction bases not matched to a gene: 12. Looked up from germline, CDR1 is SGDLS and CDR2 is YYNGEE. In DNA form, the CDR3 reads TGTGCCAGCAGCCTAACCCGGGACAGGGTAGACGGCTACACCTTC. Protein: CASSLTRDRVDGYTF.

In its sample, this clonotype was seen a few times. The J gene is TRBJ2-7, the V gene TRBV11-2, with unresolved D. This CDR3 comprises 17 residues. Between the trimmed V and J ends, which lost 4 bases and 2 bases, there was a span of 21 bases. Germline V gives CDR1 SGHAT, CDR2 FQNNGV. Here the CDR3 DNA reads TGTGCCAGCAGCTACCCCGTGATGACATCTCGACCCTACGAGCAGTACTTC. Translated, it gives CASSYPVMTSRPYEQYF.

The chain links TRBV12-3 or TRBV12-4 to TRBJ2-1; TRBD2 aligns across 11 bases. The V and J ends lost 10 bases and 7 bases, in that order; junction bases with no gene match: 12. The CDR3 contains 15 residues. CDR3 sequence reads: CATTQLAGVWNEQFF. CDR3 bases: TGTGCCACCACTCAACTAGCGGGAGTATGGAATGAGCAGTTCTTC.

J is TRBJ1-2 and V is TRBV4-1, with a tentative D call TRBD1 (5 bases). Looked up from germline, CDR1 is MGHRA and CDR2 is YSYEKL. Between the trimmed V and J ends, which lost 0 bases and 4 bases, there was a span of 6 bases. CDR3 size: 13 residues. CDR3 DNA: TGCGCCAGCAGCCAAGAAGGGGCCTATGGCTACACCTTC. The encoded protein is CASSQEGAYGYTF.

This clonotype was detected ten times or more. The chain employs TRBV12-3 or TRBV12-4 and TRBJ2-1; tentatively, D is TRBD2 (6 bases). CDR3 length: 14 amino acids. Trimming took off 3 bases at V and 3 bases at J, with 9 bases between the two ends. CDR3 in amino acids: CASSFSSVYNEQFF. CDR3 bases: TGTGCCAGCAGTTTCTCTAGCGTCTACAATGAGCAGTTCTTC.

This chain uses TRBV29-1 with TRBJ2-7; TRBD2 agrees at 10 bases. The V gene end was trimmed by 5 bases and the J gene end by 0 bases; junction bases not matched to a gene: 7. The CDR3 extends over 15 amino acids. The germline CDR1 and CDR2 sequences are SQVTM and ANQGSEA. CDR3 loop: CSVSGTSANSYEQYF. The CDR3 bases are TGCAGCGTTTCCGGGACTAGCGCGAACTCCTACGAGCAGTACTTC.